The text below deals with one TCR beta chain. This clone was detected only a few times. Its antigen is not yet known. It has no much larger one-base neighbor in the sample; base qualities were not kept. These data come from a study of PD-L1 blockade in urothelial cancer (dated by TCRdb to about 2017). Some background on the complete study: All patients started therapy in the mid-2010s and received atezolizumab 1,200 mg intravenously every 3 weeks. Blood samples gave median yields of around 140,000 T cells and 80,000 to 90,000 unique TCRs, along with a median clonality of 0.080. Around 30 patients had pretreatment blood TCR-seq, some 24 had at least one posttreatment blood collection, and some 24 had tumor TCR-seq. The study, an exploratory multi-omic analysis, examined somatic, immune and clinical correlates of response to PD-L1 blockade with atezolizumab in urothelial cancer. Whole exome sequencing and RNA sequencing of pretreatment tumors were performed alongside TCR sequencing in the same patients. Twenty-five of 29 patients were males with bladder-origin urothelial cancer, and about two thirds of the roughly 30 reported a prior smoking history. Durable clinical benefit was defined as progression-free survival longer than 6 months, and TCR features were also tested against progression-free and overall survival. Blood samples were analyzed at 3 weeks after treatment start (second dose) and at 6 weeks after treatment start. Patients had an ECOG performance status of 0 or 1 and had received between 0 and 3 prior chemotherapy regimens. TCR sequencing covered pretreatment tumor samples and matched, serially collected peripheral blood taken before and after atezolizumab treatment. Roughly 10 patients achieved durable clinical benefit and approximately 20 did not.

For CDR1 and CDR2, the germline V gene lists ENHRY and SYGVKD. Trimming removed 3 bases from V and 2 bases from J, leaving 8 bases between the germline ends. Including the terminal cysteine and phenylalanine, the CDR3 comprises 14 residues. CDR3 DNA is the only sequence kept; it has 42 bases, read in frame from the first base. Synthetic TCR analog templates were spiked into each PCR to estimate absolute template abundance from read counts. The immunoSEQ assay was used to amplify TCRbeta CDR3 regions from genomic DNA with bias-controlled V and J gene primers. Sequencing of rearranged TCRbeta segments was done at approximately 20X coverage. In the original analysis: Clustering was used to correct sequencing errors, and CDR3s were annotated against IMGT to assign V, D and J genes. Only productive TCRbeta rearrangements were used in downstream analyses, excluding out-of-frame or stop-codon sequences. Clonality was calculated as one minus the Shannon entropy normalized by the log of the number of unique productive sequences. Clones differing between time points or between blood and tumor were identified using Fisher's exact test with Benjamini-Hochberg correction, with an adjusted p below 0.01 applied as the threshold. Here the immuneACCESS table is served through TCRdb, limited to in-frame sequences with V and J called. Missing clones are a known gap in these copies; in checked studies unresolved V genes cover under half, and the rest lacks a known reason. V and J calls and clone size are copied from that table; D and trimming were computed from the DNA. The sample includes about 24,000 clones, with roughly 84% observed a single time. The ten largest clonotypes hold 9.6% of the sample.

Beyond this particular receptor, the publication reports: Patients with durable benefit showed greater expansion of tumor-associated TCR clones in peripheral blood 3 weeks after starting treatment (n ≈ 23, p = 0.022). A pretreatment peripheral blood TCR clonality below the median was linked to improved progression-free and overall survival. Because the sample size was small (n of about 29) and many exploratory analyses were performed, the results are intended to be hypothesis-generating.

A cohort of 25 to 35 patients with locally advanced or metastatic urothelial carcinoma, treated at Memorial Sloan Kettering on a trial protocol, was included. Peripheral blood mononuclear cells were collected from each patient pretreatment and during treatment, giving between 1 and 8 total time points per patient. The Qiagen DNeasy Blood extraction kit was used to purify genomic DNA from total PBMCs and from tumor samples. Collected pretreatment and during treatment, PBMCs were isolated and stored as previously described. Specimen: PBMCs, collected around atezolizumab (anti-PD-L1) treatment. This TCR was sampled from a man between 65 and 85 years old with urothelial cancer. The sequence joins TRBV10-3 to TRBJ1-3; 6 matching bases give a weak D call of TRBD1. CDR3 protein: CAISERTAGNTIYF. The DNA sequence is TGTGCCATCAGTGAACGGACAGCTGGAAACACCATATATTTT.